This entry features one T cell receptor (beta chain) sequence. CDR3 length: 13 amino acids. Germline CDR1 KGHSH, CDR2 LQKENI. V dropped 3 bases and J dropped 15 bases, with 15 bases sitting between them. The sample comes from a study of blood T cell repertoires in COVID-19. Repertoires were generated with immunoSEQ multiplex PCR, while TCRdb's copy carries only in-frame clones and drops some. The sample holds about 200,000 clones, more than 65% seen once. Sequencing input: PBMCs or T cells enriched from blood (not recorded which). The chain recombines TRBV18 with TRBJ1-6; a possible D gene is TRBD1 (6 bases). This clonotype was sampled from a man aged 35 to 55 who had recovered from COVID-19. The CDR3 loop reads CASSPAQQGILHF. The DNA for the CDR3 is TGTGCCAGCTCACCGGCCCAACAGGGTATCCTCCACTTT.